A selection of T cell receptor beta chains follows, all from one sample in a study of shared clonotypes between healthy human individuals. Using immunoSEQ multiplex PCR, the repertoire was profiled, and TCRdb retains in-frame clones only, with some absent. The sample has around 940,000 clones, over 75% seen once; the top ten hold about 1.5%. Sequences were obtained from memory CD4+ T cells sorted from blood. Receptors were obtained from a young man in good health. The CDR3 runs from the conserved cysteine through the conserved F or W. The order of the fields is V gene, J gene, CDR3 protein.

V: TRBV5-6; J: TRBJ2-7; CDR3: CASSFDYSTSYEQYF
V: TRBV6-5; J: TRBJ1-2; CDR3: CASRRGQGQGYTF
V: TRBV29-1; J: TRBJ2-2; CDR3: CSVEGQTNTGELFF
V: TRBV5-1; J: TRBJ1-2; CDR3: CASSSGEGYYGYTF
V: TRBV7-9; J: TRBJ2-1; CDR3: CASSLVPSAYNEQFF
V: TRBV11-2; J: TRBJ2-2; CDR3: CASSLNPTATGELFF
V: TRBV6-5; J: TRBJ1-3; CDR3: CASRKGTDSGNTIYF
V: TRBV28; J: TRBJ1-2; CDR3: CASSFRDRTVYGYTF
V: TRBV19; J: TRBJ2-3; CDR3: CASRQGQASTDTQYF
V: TRBV4-1; J: TRBJ1-2; CDR3: CASSQEQGYGYTF
V: TRBV27; J: TRBJ1-4; CDR3: CASSSDRGEKLFF
V: TRBV5-1; J: TRBJ2-5; CDR3: CASSRDGSVTQYF
V: TRBV5-4; J: TRBJ1-6; CDR3: CASSYQGANSPLHF
V: TRBV6-5; J: TRBJ2-1; CDR3: CASRTSGGTNNEQFF
V: TRBV10-3; J: TRBJ1-2; CDR3: CAISPTENYGYTF
V: TRBV6-6; J: TRBJ2-5; CDR3: CASSKETQYF
V: TRBV7-9; J: TRBJ1-2; CDR3: CASSQAGSVGGYTF
V: TRBV7-2; J: TRBJ1-1; CDR3: CASSLTPFGNTEAFF
V: TRBV28; J: TRBJ1-2; CDR3: CASGLLYGYTF
V: TRBV7-8; J: TRBJ2-5; CDR3: CASSLGLAETQYF
V: TRBV27; J: TRBJ2-2; CDR3: CASSLEGGSNTGELFF
V: TRBV5-4; J: TRBJ1-6; CDR3: CASSGTGRTGGNNSPLHF
V: TRBV6-1; J: TRBJ2-7; CDR3: CASSEDYRGFGYEQYF
V: TRBV7-9; J: TRBJ2-5; CDR3: CASSLRGQRQETQYF
V: TRBV4-2; J: TRBJ2-5; CDR3: CASSPLWRQGQETQYF
V: TRBV28; J: TRBJ1-4; CDR3: CASSTQARANEKLFF
V: TRBV7-9; J: TRBJ1-5; CDR3: CASSLIAGQPQHF
V: TRBV2; J: TRBJ1-4; CDR3: CASSDGRLNEKLFF
V: TRBV7-9; J: TRBJ2-5; CDR3: CASSLVGGNQETQYF
V: TRBV9; J: TRBJ2-7; CDR3: CASSVGGGGTSSYEQYF
V: TRBV27; J: TRBJ2-3; CDR3: CASSLRARVTDTQYF
V: TRBV10-3; J: TRBJ2-1; CDR3: CAISDGSYNEQFF
V: TRBV18; J: TRBJ1-2; CDR3: CASSPGTALLLF
V: TRBV5-1; J: TRBJ2-2; CDR3: CASSLDQPANTGELFF
V: TRBV7-2; J: TRBJ1-2; CDR3: CASSLRRVGNYGYTF
V: TRBV5-1; J: TRBJ1-1; CDR3: CASSFTSWSDTEAFF
V: TRBV14; J: TRBJ2-2; CDR3: CASSQLRGSGELFF
V: TRBV13; J: TRBJ1-3; CDR3: CASSLDRGKSGNTIYF
V: TRBV7-2; J: TRBJ2-1; CDR3: CASSTGTSGRTSYNEQFF
V: TRBV18; J: TRBJ1-4; CDR3: CASSPTGGSEKLFF
V: TRBV18; J: TRBJ1-1; CDR3: CASSLPARPGNTEAFF